Given below is one TCR beta chain in context. Antigen unknown. PCR used 60 Vbeta primers and 13 Jbeta primers. Produced via immunoSEQ multiplex PCR; TCRdb's table is partial and in-frame only. This sample has over 130,000 clones, with 70% to 80% found just once. These data come from a study of cytomegalovirus exposure and HLA in healthy donors. Study results and limitations: Associated with HLA alleles at 0.05 false discovery rate in a later analysis were approximately 17,000 TCR beta sequences. Reportedly, diagnosis of cytomegalovirus status by the classifier showed high specificity and sensitivity.

CDR3 size: 18 residues. Germline CDR1 reads MNHNS; CDR2 reads SASEGT. This chain uses TRBV6-1 with TRBJ2-5, with a weak D call TRBD1 (5 bases). With the DNA end fitting TRBJ2-7 better, the J assignment may be wrong. The sequencing sample was made of PBMCs. The sequence was obtained from a human donor in good health. The DNA of the CDR3 is TGTGCCAGCAGTGAACGACGGACCGAGACAGTAAGCTCCTACGAGCAGTACTTC. It encodes CASSERRTETVSSYEQYF.